The present T cell receptor (beta chain) was sequenced within a study of blood T cell repertoires in COVID-19 (dated by TCRdb to between 2020 and 2021). Study-wide context: Samples from collaborators originated in the United States, Italy and Spain and spanned both the acute and convalescent phases of COVID-19. The material from the prospective study consisted of cDNA or gDNA derived from T cells, B-cell-depleted T cells, or PBMCs. The dataset comprised deeply sampled blood TCRbeta repertoires from subjects exposed to, actively infected with, or recovered from COVID-19. The repertoires were released in a freely available public database meant as a resource for research on the immune response to SARS-CoV-2. Samples came from the ongoing ImmuneRACE study (first 160 participants) plus 1,254 subjects from 6 global collaborators. Nearly every sample came with metadata listing a de-identified subject ID, COVID-19 status, age in years and sex. Where available, HLA class I and class II types were obtained from metadata supplied by the sample provider rather than from assay-based typing.

The immunoSEQ Assay, a bias-controlled multiplex PCR, was used to amplify TCRbeta CDR3 regions from genomic DNA. From the authors' description of their analysis: Within the assay, amplification of reference gene primers was used to estimate how many nucleated cells each sample contained. To quantify the absolute abundance of each unique TCRbeta CDR3 rearrangement, sequence reads were collapsed and filtered. For each sample, productive Simpson clonality was calculated by taking the square root of Simpson's diversity index across productive rearrangements. Held by TCRdb, this immuneACCESS table contains in-frame sequences only and omits some clones. Under half of the omission traces to an unresolved V gene where checked; the cause of the rest is unknown. The V and J calls and clone size are taken from that table; D and trimming were inferred from the DNA. Present in this sample are around 150,000 clones, about four fifths of which were seen just once. Of the sample, around 3.5% is held by the ten largest clones.

Collaborating institutions collected whole blood in K2EDTA tubes following their own protocols. For TCRbeta analysis, collaborators shipped samples as frozen whole blood, isolated PBMCs, or DNA extracted from either of those sample types. Notes on this clone: The antigen it binds to is not known. No clone much larger than this one lies a single base away; base qualities are absent.

Overall study outcomes, separate from this receptor: The quantity of clinical and demographic metadata differed by source and by participant and was supplied without curation.

V is shortened by 3 bases, J by 8 bases, and the region joining them spans 10 bases. There are 12 amino acids in the CDR3, from cysteine to phenylalanine inclusive. This entry keeps only the CDR3 DNA: 36 bases, framed from base 1. The chain links TRBV12-3 or TRBV12-4 with TRBJ1-2, with no confidently assigned D gene. This TCR derives from a woman of 80 years or more with acute or convalescent COVID-19. Sequenced material: peripheral blood. The CDR3 reads CASSFQAEGYTF. The DNA sequence is TGTGCCAGCAGTTTCCAGGCCGAGGGCTACACCTTC.